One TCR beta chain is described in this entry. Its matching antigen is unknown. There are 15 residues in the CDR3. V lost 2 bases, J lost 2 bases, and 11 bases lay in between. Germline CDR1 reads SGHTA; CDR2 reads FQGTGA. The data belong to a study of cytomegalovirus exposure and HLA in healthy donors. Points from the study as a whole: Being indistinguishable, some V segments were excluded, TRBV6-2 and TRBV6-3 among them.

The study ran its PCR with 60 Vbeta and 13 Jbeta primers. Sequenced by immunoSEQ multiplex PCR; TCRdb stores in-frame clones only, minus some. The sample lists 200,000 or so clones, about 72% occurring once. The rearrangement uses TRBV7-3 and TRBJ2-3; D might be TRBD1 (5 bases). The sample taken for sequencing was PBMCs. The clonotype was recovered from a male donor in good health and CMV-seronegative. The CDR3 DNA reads TGTGCCAGCAGCTTAGGGGCAGGGCCCACAGATACGCAGTATTTT. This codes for CASSLGAGPTDTQYF.